One and the same sample provided the 5 T cell receptor beta chains below, sequenced in a study of Graves' ophthalmopathy and Graves' hyperthyroidism. The authors amplified TCR beta CDR3 regions from RNA transcripts. HTBI primers were employed in first-round RT-PCR, then a second-round multiplex PCR followed. TCRdb recomputed calls from the multiplex PCR reads with MiXCR, one row per CDR3 protein. The data hold a few hundred thousand distinct CDR3 sequences, with under 40% observed a single time. Sequenced sample: peripheral blood or thyroid tissue (not recorded which). These receptors were collected from an adult man with Graves' hyperthyroidism.

The rearrangement links TRBV2 to TRBJ1-5; D might be TRBD1 (5 bases). Trimming left V 6 bases short and J 7 bases short, with 13 bases between. Germline V gives CDR1 SNHLY, CDR2 FYNNEI. The CDR3 contains 13 residues. CDR3 nucleotide sequence: TGTGCCAGCAGCCGGGACTCGGCCCAGCCCCAGCATTTT. Translation: CASSRDSAQPQHF.

This clonotype has ten or more counts. The chain links TRBV6-2 or TRBV6-3 to TRBJ1-1; D remains unclear. This CDR3 spans 15 amino acids. Germline CDR1 and CDR2: MNHEY and SVGEGT. V was pared by 6 bases and J by 0 bases, with 14 bases between. The CDR3 DNA follows: TGTGCCAGCAGGTGGGTATCGAACATGAACACTGAAGCTTTCTTT. Amino acids: CASRWVSNMNTEAFF.

This chain connects TRBV25-1 to TRBJ1-2; TRBD1 matches at 9 bases. V dropped 5 bases and J dropped 7; count of bases not matched to a gene: 14. Germline CDR1 reads MGHDK; CDR2 reads SYGVNS. This CDR3 region has 16 residues. Here the CDR3 reads CASSSDPPGTGSGYTF. The CDR3 DNA sequence: TGTGCCAGCAGTTCAGACCCACCCGGGACAGGGTCTGGCTACACCTTC.

In this sample, this clonotype turned up many times. The chain links TRBV19 to TRBJ1-2; D call uncertain. The CDR3 totals 15 residues. Trimming took 5 bases from V and 4 from J, leaving 17 bases between them. The germline gives CDR1 LNHDA, CDR2 SQIVND (reference sequence). This CDR3 reads CASSFPGSYIYGYTF. CDR3 nucleotides: TGTGCCAGTAGTTTCCCGGGCTCCTACATCTATGGCTACACCTTC.

This clonotype was detected ten times or more. One end of the junction fails to match germline, which may point to a read error. The chain is built from TRBV7-2 and TRBJ2-5; 10 nucleotides match TRBD2. Germline V gives CDR1 SGHTA, CDR2 FQGNSA. This CDR3 has 13 residues. In DNA, the CDR3 is TGTGCCAGCAGCGTAGCGGGGGGAGAGACCCAGTACTTC. This gives the protein CASSVAGGETQYF. The full variable domain, rest sourced from reference TRBV7-2 and TRBJ2-5, is GAGVSQSPSNKVTEKGKDVELRCDPISGHTALYWYRQSLGQGLEFLIYFQGNSAPDKSGLPSDRFSAERTGGSVSTLTIQRTQQEDSAVYLCASSVAGGETQYFGPGTRLLVL.